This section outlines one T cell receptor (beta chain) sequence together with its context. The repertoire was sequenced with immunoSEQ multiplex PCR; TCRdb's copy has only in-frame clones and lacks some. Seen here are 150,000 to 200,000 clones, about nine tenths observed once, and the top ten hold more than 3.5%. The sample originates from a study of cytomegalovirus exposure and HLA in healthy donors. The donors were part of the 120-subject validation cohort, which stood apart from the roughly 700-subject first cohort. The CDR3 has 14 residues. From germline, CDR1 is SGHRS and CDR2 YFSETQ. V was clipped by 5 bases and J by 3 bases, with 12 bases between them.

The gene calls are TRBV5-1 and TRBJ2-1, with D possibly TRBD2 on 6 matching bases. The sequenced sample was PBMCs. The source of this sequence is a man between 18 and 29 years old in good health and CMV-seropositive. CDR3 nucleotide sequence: TGCGCCAGCAGTTTCGGGAGTAACTACAATGAGCAGTTCTTC. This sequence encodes CASSFGSNYNEQFF. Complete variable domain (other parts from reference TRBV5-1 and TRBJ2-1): KAGVTQTPRYLIKTRGQQVTLSCSPISGHRSVSWYQQTPGQGLQFLFEYFSETQRNKGNFPGRFSGRQFSNSRSEMNVSTLELGDSALYLCASSFGSNYNEQFFGPGTRLTVL.